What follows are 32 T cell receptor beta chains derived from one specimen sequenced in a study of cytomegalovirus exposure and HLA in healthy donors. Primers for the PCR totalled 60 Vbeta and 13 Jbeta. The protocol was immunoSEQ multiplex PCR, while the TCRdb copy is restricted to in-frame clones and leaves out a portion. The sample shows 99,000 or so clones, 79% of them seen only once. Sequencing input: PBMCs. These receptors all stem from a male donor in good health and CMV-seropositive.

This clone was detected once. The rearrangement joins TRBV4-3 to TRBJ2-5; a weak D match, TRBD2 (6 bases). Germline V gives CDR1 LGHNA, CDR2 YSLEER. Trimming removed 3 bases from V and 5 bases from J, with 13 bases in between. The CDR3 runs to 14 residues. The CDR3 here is CASSQRAAGETQYF. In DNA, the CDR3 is TGCGCCAGCAGCCAGAGGGCTGCGGGGGAGACCCAGTACTTC.

CDR3 residues: CASPGTGASTDTQYF. DNA for the CDR3: TGTGCCAGCCCAGGAACAGGGGCTAGCACAGATACGCAGTATTTT. The rearrangement links TRBV18 to TRBJ2-3; 7 bases map to TRBD1. The V and J ends lost 8 bases and 0 bases, in that order; junction bases with no gene match: 8. The CDR3 covers 15 residues. Germline CDR1 is KGHSH and CDR2 is LQKENI.

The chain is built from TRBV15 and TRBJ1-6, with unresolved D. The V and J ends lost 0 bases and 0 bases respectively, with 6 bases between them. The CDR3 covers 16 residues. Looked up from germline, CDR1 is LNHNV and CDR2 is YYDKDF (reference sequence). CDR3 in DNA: TGTGCCACCAGCAGAGAGAGGCGCTCCTATAATTCACCCCTCCACTTT. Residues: CATSRERRSYNSPLHF.

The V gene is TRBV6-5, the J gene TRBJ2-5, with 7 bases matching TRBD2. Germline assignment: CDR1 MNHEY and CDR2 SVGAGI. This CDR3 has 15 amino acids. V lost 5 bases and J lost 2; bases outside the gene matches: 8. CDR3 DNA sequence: TGTGCCAGCAGTGGGCGGGGGAGCTATCAAGAGACCCAGTACTTC. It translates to CASSGRGSYQETQYF.

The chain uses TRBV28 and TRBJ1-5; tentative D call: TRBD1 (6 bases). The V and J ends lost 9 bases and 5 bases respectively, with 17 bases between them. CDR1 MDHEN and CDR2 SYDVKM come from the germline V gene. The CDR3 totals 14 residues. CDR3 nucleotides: TGTGCCAGTTTACTAGGGGGTCGATATCAGCCCCAGCATTTT. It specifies CASLLGGRYQPQHF.

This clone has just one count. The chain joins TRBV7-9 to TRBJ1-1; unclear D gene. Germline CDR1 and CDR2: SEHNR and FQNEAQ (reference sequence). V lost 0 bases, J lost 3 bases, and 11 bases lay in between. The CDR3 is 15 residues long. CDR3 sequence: CASSLAPPRDTEAFF. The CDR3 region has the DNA TGTGCCAGCAGCTTAGCTCCCCCGAGGGACACTGAAGCTTTCTTT.

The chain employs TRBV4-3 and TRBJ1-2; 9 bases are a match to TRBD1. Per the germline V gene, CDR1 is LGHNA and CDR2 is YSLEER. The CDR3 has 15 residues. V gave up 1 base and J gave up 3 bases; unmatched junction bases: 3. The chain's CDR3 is CASSQGTGGDYGYTF. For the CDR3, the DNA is TGCGCCAGCAGCCAAGGAACAGGGGGCGACTATGGCTACACCTTC.

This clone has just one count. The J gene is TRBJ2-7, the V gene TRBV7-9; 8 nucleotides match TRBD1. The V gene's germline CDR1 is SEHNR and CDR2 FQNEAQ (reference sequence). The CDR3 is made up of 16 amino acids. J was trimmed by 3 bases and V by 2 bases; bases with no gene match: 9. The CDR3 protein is CASSLYGRGLIYEQYF. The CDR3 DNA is TGTGCCAGCAGCTTATATGGCAGGGGGCTTATCTACGAGCAGTACTTC.

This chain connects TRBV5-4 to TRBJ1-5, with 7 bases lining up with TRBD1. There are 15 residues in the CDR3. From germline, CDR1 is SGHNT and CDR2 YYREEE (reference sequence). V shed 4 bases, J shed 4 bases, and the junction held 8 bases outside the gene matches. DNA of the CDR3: TGTGCCAGCAGCGTTGGTGACAGGGCAAATCAGCCCCAGCATTTT. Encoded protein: CASSVGDRANQPQHF.

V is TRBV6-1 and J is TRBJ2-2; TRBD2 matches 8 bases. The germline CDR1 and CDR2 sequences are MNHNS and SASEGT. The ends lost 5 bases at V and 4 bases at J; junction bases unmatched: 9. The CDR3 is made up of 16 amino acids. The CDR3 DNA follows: TGTGCCAGCAGTCAAGGGAAGCGGGGGCGCACCGGGGAGCTGTTTTTT. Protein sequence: CASSQGKRGRTGELFF.

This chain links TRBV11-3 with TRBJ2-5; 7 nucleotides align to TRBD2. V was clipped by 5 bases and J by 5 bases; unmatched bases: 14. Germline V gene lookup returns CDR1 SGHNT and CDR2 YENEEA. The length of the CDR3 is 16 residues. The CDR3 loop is CASSPRGTTSGETQYF. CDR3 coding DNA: TGTGCCAGCAGCCCCCGGGGGACTACCTCGGGGGAGACCCAGTACTTC.

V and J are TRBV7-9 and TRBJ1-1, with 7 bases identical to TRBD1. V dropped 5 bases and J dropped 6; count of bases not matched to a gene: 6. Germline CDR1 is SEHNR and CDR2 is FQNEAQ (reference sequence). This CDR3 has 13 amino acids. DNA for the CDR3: TGTGCCAGCAGCCCGCACAGGGGAGCTGAAGCTTTCTTT. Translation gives CASSPHRGAEAFF.

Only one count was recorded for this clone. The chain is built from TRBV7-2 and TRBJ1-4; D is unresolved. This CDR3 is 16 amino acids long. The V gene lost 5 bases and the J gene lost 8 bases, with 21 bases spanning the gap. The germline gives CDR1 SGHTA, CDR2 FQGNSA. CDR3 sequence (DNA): TGTGCCAGCAGCCCAAACGGTTACGGGGTTGGGGAAAAACTGTTTTTT. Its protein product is CASSPNGYGVGEKLFF.

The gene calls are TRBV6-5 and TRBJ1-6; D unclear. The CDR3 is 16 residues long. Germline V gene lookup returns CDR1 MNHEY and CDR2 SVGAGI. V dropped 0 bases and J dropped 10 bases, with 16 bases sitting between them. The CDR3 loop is CASSYSIGDGGSPLHF. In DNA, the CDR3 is TGTGCCAGCAGTTACTCGATAGGCGATGGAGGATCACCCCTCCACTTT.

CDR3 sequence reads: CASSHVRDRVSDSNQPQHF. The CDR3 DNA is TGCGCCAGCAGCCATGTCCGGGACAGGGTTTCCGATAGCAATCAGCCCCAGCATTTT. The rearrangement links TRBV4-1 to TRBJ1-5; 9 bases are shared with TRBD1. The germline V gene has CDR1 MGHRA and CDR2 YSYEKL. The CDR3 totals 19 residues. Trimming cost V 3 bases and J 0 bases; bases outside gene matches: 12.

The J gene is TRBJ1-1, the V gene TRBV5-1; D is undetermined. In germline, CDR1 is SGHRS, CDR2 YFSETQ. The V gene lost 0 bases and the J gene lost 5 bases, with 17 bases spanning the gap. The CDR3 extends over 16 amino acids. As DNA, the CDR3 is TGCGCCAGCAGCTTGGCCGGGTCCGCTGGCGGGACTGAAGCTTTCTTT. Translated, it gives CASSLAGSAGGTEAFF.

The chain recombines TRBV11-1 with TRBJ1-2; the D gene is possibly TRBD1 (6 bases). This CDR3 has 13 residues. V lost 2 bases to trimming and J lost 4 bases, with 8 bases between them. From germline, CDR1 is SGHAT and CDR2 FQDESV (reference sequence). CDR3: CASSLTGSYGYTF. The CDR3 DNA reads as TGTGCCAGCAGCTTAACAGGGTCCTATGGCTACACCTTC.

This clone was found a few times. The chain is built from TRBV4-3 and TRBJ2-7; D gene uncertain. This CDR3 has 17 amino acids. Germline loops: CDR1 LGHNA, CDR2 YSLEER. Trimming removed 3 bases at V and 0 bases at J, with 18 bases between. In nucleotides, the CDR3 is TGCGCCAGCAGCCATCCGGGTCTCAGAGCCTTCTCCTACGAGCAGTACTTC. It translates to CASSHPGLRAFSYEQYF.

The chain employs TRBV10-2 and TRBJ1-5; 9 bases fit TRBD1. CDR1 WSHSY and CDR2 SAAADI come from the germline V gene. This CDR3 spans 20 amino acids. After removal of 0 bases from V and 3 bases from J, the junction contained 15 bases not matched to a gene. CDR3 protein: CASSESIDGQGLGVNQPQHF. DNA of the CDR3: TGCGCCAGCAGTGAGTCGATCGACGGACAGGGGCTTGGGGTCAATCAGCCCCAGCATTTT.

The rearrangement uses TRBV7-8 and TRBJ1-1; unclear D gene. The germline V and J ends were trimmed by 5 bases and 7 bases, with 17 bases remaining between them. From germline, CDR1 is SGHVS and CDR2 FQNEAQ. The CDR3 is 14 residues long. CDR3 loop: CASSPSRALFEAFF. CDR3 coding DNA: TGTGCCAGCAGCCCCTCGCGGGCGTTGTTTGAAGCTTTCTTT.

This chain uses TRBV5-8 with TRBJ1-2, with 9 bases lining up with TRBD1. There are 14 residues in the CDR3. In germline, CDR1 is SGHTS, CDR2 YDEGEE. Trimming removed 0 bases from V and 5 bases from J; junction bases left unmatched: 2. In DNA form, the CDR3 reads TGTGCCAGCAGCTTGGGGGACAGGGTATATGGCTACACCTTC. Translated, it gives CASSLGDRVYGYTF.

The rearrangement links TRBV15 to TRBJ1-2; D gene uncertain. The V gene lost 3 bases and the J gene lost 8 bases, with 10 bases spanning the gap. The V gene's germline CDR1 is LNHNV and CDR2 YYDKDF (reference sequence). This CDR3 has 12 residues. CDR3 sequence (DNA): TGTGCCACCAGCAGGGATTCGAGGGGCTACACCTTC. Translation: CATSRDSRGYTF.

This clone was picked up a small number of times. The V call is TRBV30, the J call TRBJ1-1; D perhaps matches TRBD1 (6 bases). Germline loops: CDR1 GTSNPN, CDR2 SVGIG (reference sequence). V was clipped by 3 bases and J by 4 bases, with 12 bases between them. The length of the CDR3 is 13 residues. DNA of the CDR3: TGTGCCTGGAGCCGCGACAGGTTCACTGAAGCTTTCTTT. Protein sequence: CAWSRDRFTEAFF.

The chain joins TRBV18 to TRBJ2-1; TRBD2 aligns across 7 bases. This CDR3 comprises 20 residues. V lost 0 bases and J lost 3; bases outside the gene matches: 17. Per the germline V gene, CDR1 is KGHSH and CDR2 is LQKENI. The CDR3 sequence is CASSPPRDRSGEANYNEQFF. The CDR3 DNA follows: TGTGCCAGCTCACCACCGCGCGATCGGAGCGGGGAGGCTAACTACAATGAGCAGTTCTTC. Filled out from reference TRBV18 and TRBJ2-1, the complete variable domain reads NAGVMQNPRHLVRRRGQEARLRCSPMKGHSHVYWYRQLPEEGLKFMVYLQKENIIDESGMPKERFSAEFPKEGPSILRIQQVVRGDSAAYFCASSPPRDRSGEANYNEQFFGPGTRLTVL.

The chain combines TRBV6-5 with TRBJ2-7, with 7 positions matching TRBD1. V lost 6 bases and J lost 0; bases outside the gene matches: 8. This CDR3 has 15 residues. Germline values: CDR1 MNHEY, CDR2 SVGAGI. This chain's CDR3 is CASSRTGSSSYEQYF. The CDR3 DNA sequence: TGTGCCAGCAGCCGGACAGGATCTAGCTCCTACGAGCAGTACTTC.

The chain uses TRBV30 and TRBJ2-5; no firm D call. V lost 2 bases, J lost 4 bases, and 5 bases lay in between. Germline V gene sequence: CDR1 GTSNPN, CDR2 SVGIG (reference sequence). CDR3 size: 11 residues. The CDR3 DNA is TGTGCCTGGAGTTCTCGAGAGACCCAGTACTTC. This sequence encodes CAWSSRETQYF.

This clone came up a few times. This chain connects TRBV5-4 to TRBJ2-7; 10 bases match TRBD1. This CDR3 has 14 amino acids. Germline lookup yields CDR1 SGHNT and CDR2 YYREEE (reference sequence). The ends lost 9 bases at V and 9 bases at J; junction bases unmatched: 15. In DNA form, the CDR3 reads TGTGCCACCAAGCGGGACAGGGGTCTTGAAGTGCAGTACTTC. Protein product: CATKRDRGLEVQYF.

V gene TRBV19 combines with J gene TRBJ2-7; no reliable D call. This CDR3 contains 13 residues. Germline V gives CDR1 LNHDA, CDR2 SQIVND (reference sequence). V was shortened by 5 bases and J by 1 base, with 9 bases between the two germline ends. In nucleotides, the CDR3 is TGTGCCAGTAGTCCCGACACTTCCTACGAGCAGTACTTC. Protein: CASSPDTSYEQYF.

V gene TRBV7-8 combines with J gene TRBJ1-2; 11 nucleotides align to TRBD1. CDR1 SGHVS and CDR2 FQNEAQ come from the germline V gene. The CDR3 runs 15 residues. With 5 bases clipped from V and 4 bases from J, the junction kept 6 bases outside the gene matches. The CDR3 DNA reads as TGTGCCAGCAGCCAGGACAGGGGGCCGAGCTATGGCTACACCTTC. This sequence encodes CASSQDRGPSYGYTF.

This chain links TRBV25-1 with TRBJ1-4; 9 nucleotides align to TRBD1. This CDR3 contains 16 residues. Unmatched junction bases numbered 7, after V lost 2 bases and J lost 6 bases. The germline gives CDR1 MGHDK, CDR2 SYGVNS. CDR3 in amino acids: CASSEAGTGIYEKLFF. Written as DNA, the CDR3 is TGTGCCAGCAGTGAAGCCGGGACAGGGATCTATGAAAAACTGTTTTTT.

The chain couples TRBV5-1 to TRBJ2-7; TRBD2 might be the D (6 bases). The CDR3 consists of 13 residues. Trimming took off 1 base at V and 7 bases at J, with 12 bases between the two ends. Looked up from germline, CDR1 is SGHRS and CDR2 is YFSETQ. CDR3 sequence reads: CASSLIAEGEQYF. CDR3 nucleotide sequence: TGCGCCAGCAGCTTGATCGCGGAGGGTGAGCAGTACTTC.

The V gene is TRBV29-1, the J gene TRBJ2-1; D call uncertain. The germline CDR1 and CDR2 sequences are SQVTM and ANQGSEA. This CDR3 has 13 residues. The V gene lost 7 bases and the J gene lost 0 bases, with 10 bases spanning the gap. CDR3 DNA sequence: TGCAGCGCTGACTTGAGCTCCTACAATGAGCAGTTCTTC. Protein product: CSADLSSYNEQFF.